The clone carrying this T cell receptor beta chain has just a few counts. TCR beta CDR3 regions were amplified from RNA. During a first-round RT-PCR of the TCR CDR3, the HTBI primer set was used. TCRdb analysed the multiplex PCR reads with MiXCR anew, one entry per CDR3 protein. The sample shows hundreds of thousands of distinct CDR3 sequences, approximately 15% of them seen only once. The sample belongs to a study of T cells in Graves' hyperthyroidism and ophthalmopathy. About the research overall: Pretreatment peripheral blood was obtained at initial diagnosis.

V shed 4 bases and J 4 bases; nucleotides not matched to a gene: 10. The CDR3 has 17 amino acids. Per the germline V gene, CDR1 is KGHSH and CDR2 is LQKENI. The sequenced material came from blood. This sequence was found in a woman in her 40s with Graves' ophthalmopathy. The chain joins TRBV18 to TRBJ2-6; 7 positions agree with TRBD1. The CDR3 region is CASSLQPTGPGANVLTF. The CDR3, as DNA: TGTGCCAGCTCACTCCAGCCGACAGGGCCCGGGGCCAACGTCCTGACTTTC.